This T cell receptor beta chain was captured in a study of T cells after posttransplantation cyclophosphamide. The method was immunoSEQ multiplex PCR; TCRdb's version includes in-frame clones alone and lacks a portion of them. The table lists tens of thousands of clones, no singletons, with approximately 5% in the top ten. The CDR3 covers 15 residues. The trim removed 5 bases at V and 7 bases at J, leaving 9 bases unmatched. Germline V CDR1 and CDR2: MNHNY, SVGAGI (reference sequence). The sample taken for sequencing was PBMCs. V is TRBV6-6 and J is TRBJ1-4, with TRBD1 matching 8 bases. This clonotype was sampled from a woman aged 45-59 years in good health and a related stem cell transplant donor. The CDR3 sequence is CASSNRRGTGEKLFF. The DNA of the CDR3 is TGTGCCAGCAGTAACCGAAGGGGGACAGGTGAAAAACTGTTTTTT.